The rows below give T cell receptor beta chains drawn from one sample of a study of T cells after yellow fever vaccination. One entry per CDR3 protein, called by TCRdb with MiXCR from the 5' RACE reads. The sample records around 230,000 distinct CDR3 sequences, 6% to 8% being singletons. The starting material was CD4+ T cells sorted from PBMCs, obtained on the day of the yellow fever booster vaccination. The source of these receptors is a man under 40 who received the YFV17D yellow fever vaccine. Both conserved end residues are part of each CDR3. Each record gives: V gene, clone size, J gene, D gene, CDR3 DNA, CDR3 protein. The D gene is left open where the match is weak. The size field is filled for only some rows; it gives once, few, many or a size class.

TRBV20-1,few,TRBJ1-2,TRBD1,TGCAGTGCTGCTGCCAGGGGGCAGGAGATCTTCTATGGCTACACCTTC,CSAAARGQEIFYGYTF
TRBV20-1,NA,TRBJ2-5,TRBD2,TGCAGTGCTCATAGCGGGAGCCTAATGGAGACCCAGTACTTC,CSAHSGSLMETQYF
TRBV4-2,NA,TRBJ2-7,TRBD2,TGTGCCAGCAGCCAAGATCCGACCCGGACTAGCGGGAGTTACGAGCAGTACTTC,CASSQDPTRTSGSYEQYF
TRBV9,many,TRBJ2-3,TRBD2,TGTGCCAGCAGCGTAAGAAGCGGGAGAGATACGCAGTATTTT,CASSVRSGRDTQYF
TRBV20-1,NA,TRBJ2-1,TRBD2,TGCTGTGCTAGAGATGCGGGGACTAGCGTTAGGCATGAGCAGTTCTTC,CCARDAGTSVRHEQFF
TRBV29-1,many,TRBJ2-1,TRBD2,TGCAGCGTTGGTTTCCTAGCGGGAGCCATTGAGCAGTTCTTC,CSVGFLAGAIEQFF
TRBV7-3,many,TRBJ1-3,NA,TGTGCCAGCAGCCGGGGGACACCCGGAAACACCATATATTTT,CASSRGTPGNTIYF
TRBV7-9,few,TRBJ2-3,NA,TGTGCCAGCAGCCAAGGACTTTCCACAGATACGCAGTATTTT,CASSQGLSTDTQYF
TRBV7-3,NA,TRBJ2-2,TRBD2,TGTGCCAGCAGCTTACTAGCGGGAGTAAGGGGCACCGGGGAGCTGTTTTTT,CASSLLAGVRGTGELFF
TRBV5-1,many,TRBJ2-7,TRBD2,TGCGCCAGCACCCCTGGGACTAGCGGGAACTACGAGCAGTACTTC,CASTPGTSGNYEQYF
TRBV7-3,many,TRBJ2-1,NA,TGTGCCAGCAGCCGAGGGGGGCGGGAGAACTACAATGAGCAGTTCTTC,CASSRGGRENYNEQFF
TRBV6-2/TRBV6-3,NA,TRBJ2-2,NA,TGTGCCAGCAGCCCTTTGAGTGGGATCACCGGGGAGCTGTTTTTT,CASSPLSGITGELFF
TRBV20-1,NA,TRBJ2-7,TRBD2,TGCAGTGCTAGATCGGGCCTAGCGGGAAGAGAGCAGTACTTC,CSARSGLAGREQYF
TRBV5-1,NA,TRBJ1-4,NA,TGCGCCAGCAGCCCTGGCGGAGGGCCAACAACTAATGAAAAACTGTTTTTT,CASSPGGGPTTNEKLFF